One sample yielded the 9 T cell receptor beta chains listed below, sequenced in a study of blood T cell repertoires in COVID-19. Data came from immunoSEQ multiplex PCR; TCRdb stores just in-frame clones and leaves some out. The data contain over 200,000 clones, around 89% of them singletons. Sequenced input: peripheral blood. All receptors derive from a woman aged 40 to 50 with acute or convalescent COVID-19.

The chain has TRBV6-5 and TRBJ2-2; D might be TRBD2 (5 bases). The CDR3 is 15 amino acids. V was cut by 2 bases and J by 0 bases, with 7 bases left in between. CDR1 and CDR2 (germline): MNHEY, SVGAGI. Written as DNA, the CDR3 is TGTGCCAGCAGTTACCAGGACTCGAACACCGGGGAGCTGTTTTTT. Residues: CASSYQDSNTGELFF.

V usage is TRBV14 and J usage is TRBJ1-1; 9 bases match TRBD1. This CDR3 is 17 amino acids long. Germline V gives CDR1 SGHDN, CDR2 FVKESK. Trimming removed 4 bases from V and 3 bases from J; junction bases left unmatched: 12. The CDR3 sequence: CASSRIPDRGYYTEAFF. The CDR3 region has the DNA TGTGCCAGCAGCCGCATCCCAGACAGGGGGTACTACACTGAAGCTTTCTTT.

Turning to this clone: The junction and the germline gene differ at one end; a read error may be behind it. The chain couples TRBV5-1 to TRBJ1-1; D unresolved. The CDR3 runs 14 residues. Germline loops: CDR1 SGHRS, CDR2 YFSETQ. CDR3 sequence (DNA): TGCGCCAGCAGCTTGGCTGGGGAGAACGCTGAAGCTTTCTTT. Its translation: CASSLAGENAEAFF.

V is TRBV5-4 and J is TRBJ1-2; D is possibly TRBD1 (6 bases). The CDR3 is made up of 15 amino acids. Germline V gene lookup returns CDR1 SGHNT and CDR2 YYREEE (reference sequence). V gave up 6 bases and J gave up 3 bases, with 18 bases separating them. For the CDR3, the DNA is TGTGCCAGCACTCACGGGGGGCCGGGGGACTATGGCTACACCTTC. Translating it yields CASTHGGPGDYGYTF.

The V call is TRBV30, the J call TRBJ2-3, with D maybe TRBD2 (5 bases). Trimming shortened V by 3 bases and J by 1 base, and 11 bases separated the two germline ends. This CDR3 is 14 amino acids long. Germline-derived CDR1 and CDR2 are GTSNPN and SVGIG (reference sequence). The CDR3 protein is CAWSGIRRTDTQYF. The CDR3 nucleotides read TGTGCCTGGAGCGGGATTCGGCGCACAGATACGCAGTATTTT.

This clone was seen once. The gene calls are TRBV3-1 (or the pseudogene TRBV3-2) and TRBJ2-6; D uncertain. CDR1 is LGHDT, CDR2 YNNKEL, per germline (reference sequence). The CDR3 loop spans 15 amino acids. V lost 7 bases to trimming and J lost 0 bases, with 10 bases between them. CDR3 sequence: CASTHTNSGANVLTF. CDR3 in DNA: TGTGCCAGCACCCATACTAACTCTGGGGCCAACGTCCTGACTTTC.

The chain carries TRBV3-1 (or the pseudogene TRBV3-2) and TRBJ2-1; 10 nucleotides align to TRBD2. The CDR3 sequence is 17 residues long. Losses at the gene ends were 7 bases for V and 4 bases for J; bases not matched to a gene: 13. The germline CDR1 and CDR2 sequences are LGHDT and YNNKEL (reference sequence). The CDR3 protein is CASNLHLSGGPYNEQFF. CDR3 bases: TGTGCCAGCAACCTCCACCTTAGCGGGGGGCCTTACAATGAGCAGTTCTTC.

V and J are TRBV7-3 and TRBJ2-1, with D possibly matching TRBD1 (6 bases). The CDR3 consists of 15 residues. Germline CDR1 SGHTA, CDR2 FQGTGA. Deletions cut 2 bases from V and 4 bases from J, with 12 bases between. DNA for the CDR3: TGTGCCAGCAGCTTAGAAGGGGGAGAGTACAATGAGCAGTTCTTC. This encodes CASSLEGGEYNEQFF.

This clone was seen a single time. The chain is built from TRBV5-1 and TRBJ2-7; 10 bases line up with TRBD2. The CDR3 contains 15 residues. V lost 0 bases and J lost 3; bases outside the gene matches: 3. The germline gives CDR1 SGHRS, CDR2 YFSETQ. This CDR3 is CASSLVAGGFYEQYV. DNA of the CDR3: TGCGCCAGCAGCTTGGTAGCGGGGGGCTTCTACGAGCAGTACGTC.